This T cell receptor beta chain was sequenced for a study of OX40 agonist ivuxolimab in advanced cancers. Across the whole study: The drug used for patients, ivuxolimab, was an agonistic anti-OX40 (CD134) antibody.

This table comes from immunoSEQ multiplex PCR, and its TCRdb copy is limited to in-frame clones, with some not included. There are more than 60,000 clones in the sample; 85% to 90% occur only once, and roughly 0.9% lies in the top ten. The germline V gene has CDR1 LGHNT and CDR2 FRNRAP. The CDR3 contains 16 residues. The V and J ends lost 6 bases and 4 bases respectively, with 19 bases between them. This clone was seen a handful of times. Systemic immunosuppression or a history of autoimmune disease excluded patients. The material sequenced was CD4+ or CD8+ T cells sorted from blood, taken in a trial of the OX40 agonist ivuxolimab. The rearrangement joins TRBV12-5 to TRBJ2-1; D is perhaps TRBD1 (6 bases). The source is an adult with an advanced solid tumor such as melanoma, head and neck, liver or kidney cancer. The CDR3 DNA follows: TGTGCTAGTGGACTACCTAGTAGGACAGAGTACAATGAGCAGTTCTTC. Residues: CASGLPSRTEYNEQFF.